The present T cell receptor (beta chain) was sequenced within a study of blood T cell repertoires in COVID-19. Study in general: Acute-phase and convalescent COVID-19 samples originated in the United States, Italy and Spain. PBMCs, B-cell-depleted T cells, or T cells provided the cDNA or gDNA that made up the material.

CDR3 length: 18 residues. Unmatched junction bases numbered 17, after V lost 4 bases and J lost 2 bases. The germline V gene has CDR1 SGHDT and CDR2 YYEEEE. Authors' processing steps: Nucleated cell counts were estimated from reference gene primer amplification. Sequenced by immunoSEQ multiplex PCR; TCRdb stores in-frame clones only, minus some. V and J calls and clone size are given by that table; D and trimming were obtained from the DNA. The sample lists tens of thousands of clones, around 79% occurring once. The specimen was peripheral blood. The clonotype originates from a woman in her seventies with acute or convalescent COVID-19. The rearrangement links TRBV5-6 to TRBJ2-5, with TRBD1 matching 7 bases. CDR3 in DNA: TGTGCCAGCAGCGCCCTAGTTATGCCGGGACAGTTACAAGAGACCCAGTACTTC. This translates into CASSALVMPGQLQETQYF. Looking up the rest from reference TRBV5-6 and TRBJ2-5 gives the full variable domain: DAGVTQSPTHLIKTRGQQVTLRCSPKSGHDTVSWYQQALGQGPQFIFQYYEEEERQRGNFPDRFSGHQFPNYSSELNVNALLLGDSALYLCASSALVMPGQLQETQYFGPGTRLLVL.